These 18 T cell receptor beta chains came from one sample sequenced in a study of cytomegalovirus exposure and HLA in healthy donors. Use of 60 Vbeta and 13 Jbeta primers characterized the PCR. TCRdb keeps only in-frame clones here, not all; method: immunoSEQ multiplex PCR. The sample includes approximately 61,000 clones, about four fifths of them seen just once. Material for sequencing was PBMCs. The receptor source for this set is a man between 50 and 59 years old in good health and CMV-seropositive.

The rearrangement joins TRBV5-4 to TRBJ2-1, with D possibly being TRBD1 (6 bases). Germline CDR1 SGHNT, CDR2 YYREEE (reference sequence). The CDR3 runs to 13 residues. The V end lost 0 bases, the J end lost 10 bases, and 11 bases lay between the germline ends. The CDR3 sequence is CASSLGGGREQFF. The CDR3 region has the DNA TGTGCCAGCAGCTTGGGTGGGGGCAGGGAGCAGTTCTTC.

The V gene is TRBV11-2, the J gene TRBJ1-6, with D maybe TRBD1 (5 bases). Germline V gene data show CDR1 as SGHAT and CDR2 as FQNNGV. The CDR3 sequence is 14 residues long. V was clipped by 3 bases and J by 7 bases, with 10 bases between them. DNA for the CDR3: TGTGCCAGCAGCTTGGCAGGGAAGAATTCACCCCTCCACTTT. Protein product: CASSLAGKNSPLHF.

This sequence joins TRBV5-8 and TRBJ2-5, with 7 bases matching TRBD1. Germline CDR1 SGHTS, CDR2 YDEGEE. The CDR3 length is 17 residues. J was trimmed by 2 bases and V by 0 bases; bases with no gene match: 10. The DNA for the CDR3 is TGTGCCAGCAGCTTGGGACAGGGCCTGGGGGCTCAAGAGACCCAGTACTTC. It yields the protein CASSLGQGLGAQETQYF.

V is TRBV30 and J is TRBJ1-1; D not certain. This CDR3 has 13 residues. CDR1 GTSNPN and CDR2 SVGIG come from the germline V gene (reference sequence). Trimming removed 1 base at V and 5 bases at J, with 11 bases between. The CDR3, as DNA: TGTGCCTGGAGTGCGGGCAGGAGGACTGAAGCTTTCTTT. Translated, it gives CAWSAGRRTEAFF.

The CDR3: CATETDFGGAYEQYF. CDR3 in DNA: TGCGCCACCGAGACTGATTTCGGGGGGGCCTACGAGCAGTACTTC. The rearrangement links TRBV10-2 to TRBJ2-7; 8 positions match TRBD2. Germline CDR1 is WSHSY and CDR2 is SAAADI. J lost 2 bases, V lost 10 bases, and 13 bases had no gene match. This CDR3 has 15 amino acids.

The chain's CDR3 is CAWSVLGTGYNTEAFF. CDR3 DNA sequence: TGTGCCTGGAGTGTACTCGGGACAGGGTACAACACTGAAGCTTTCTTT. The V call is TRBV30, the J call TRBJ2-2; 9 nucleotides line up with TRBD1. The assigned J gene may be wrong: the sequence end matches TRBJ1-1 better. This CDR3 comprises 16 residues. Germline loops: CDR1 GTSNPN, CDR2 SVGIG (reference sequence).

This chain connects TRBV6-5 to TRBJ1-5; D is unresolved. Germline V gene data show CDR1 as MNHEY and CDR2 as SVGAGI. V dropped 4 bases and J dropped 5 bases, with 9 bases sitting between them. The CDR3 is made up of 13 amino acids. CDR3 sequence (DNA): TGTGCCAGCAGTTCGTCGGGATATCAGCCCCAGCATTTT. Residues: CASSSSGYQPQHF.

This clone was counted a few times. With a far larger clone one base away, a read error is the likely cause. The gene calls are TRBV28 and TRBJ2-1; D may be TRBD2 (6 bases). Germline values: CDR1 MDHEN, CDR2 SYDVKM. V lost 2 bases and J 4 bases, leaving 15 bases between the germline ends. CDR3 length: 16 amino acids. Here the CDR3 DNA reads TGTGCCAGCAGTTTAGGGGCGGGGCCGTCTTACAATGAGCAGTTCTTC. Protein sequence: CASSLGAGPSYNEQFF.

V and J are TRBV7-3 and TRBJ2-3; possibly TRBD2 for D (6 bases). Per the germline V gene, CDR1 is SGHTA and CDR2 is FQGTGA. The V end lost 5 bases, the J end lost 6 bases, and 18 bases lay between the germline ends. This CDR3 has 15 amino acids. As DNA, the CDR3 is TGTGCCAGCAGCCTGTCCGGGGGAAAGGGGGATACGCAGTATTTT. Encoded protein: CASSLSGGKGDTQYF. The full variable domain, completed using reference TRBV7-3 and TRBJ2-3, is GAGVSQTPSNKVTEKGKYVELRCDPISGHTALYWYRQSLGQGPEFLIYFQGTGAADDSGLPNDRFFAVRPEGSVSTLKIQRTERGDSAVYLCASSLSGGKGDTQYFGPGTRLTVL.

The J gene is TRBJ1-3, the V gene TRBV18; D is uncertain. The CDR3 spans 16 residues. Trimming left V 3 bases short and J 0 bases short, with 12 bases between. CDR1 is KGHSH and CDR2 is LQKENI in the germline V gene. DNA for the CDR3: TGTGCCAGCTCACCCGATGGTCTGAGCTCTGGAAACACCATATATTTT. Translated, it gives CASSPDGLSSGNTIYF.

This CDR3 is CASSLTYILVRREGRGRETQYF. As DNA, the CDR3 is TGTGCCAGCAGTTTGACCTATATTCTTGTGAGGCGGGAGGGCCGGGGTAGGGAGACCCAGTACTTC. This rearrangement joins TRBV28 to TRBJ2-5, with 9 nucleotides matching TRBD2. Germline CDR1 MDHEN, CDR2 SYDVKM. This CDR3 has 22 amino acids. Trimming cost V 3 bases and J 5 bases; bases outside gene matches: 28.

The rearrangement links TRBV27 to TRBJ1-2; D possibly corresponds to TRBD1 (6 bases). The CDR3 sequence is 13 residues long. V gave up 5 bases and J gave up 5 bases, with 12 bases separating them. The germline V gene has CDR1 MNHEY and CDR2 SMNVEV (reference sequence). This CDR3 is CASSPRGKYGYTF. For the CDR3, the DNA is TGTGCCAGCAGTCCTAGGGGGAAATATGGCTACACCTTC.

The table lists this clone with a few counts. The germline gene is not matched at one end of the junction; a read error may be the cause. Other DNA sequences within the sample encode an identical CDR3. The rearrangement links TRBV4-1 to TRBJ2-7; D ambiguous. The CDR3 totals 16 residues. Germline CDR1 reads MGHRA; CDR2 reads YSYEKL. DNA of the CDR3: TGCGCCAGCAGCCAAGAAGCAGGAAAAGGCTACTCCGAGCAGTACTTT. Translating gives CASSQEAGKGYSEQYF.

The chain combines TRBV7-3 with TRBJ2-1; 7 positions agree with TRBD1. V dropped 2 bases and J dropped 13; count of bases not matched to a gene: 8. CDR1 SGHTA and CDR2 FQGTGA come from the germline V gene. The CDR3 spans 13 residues. The CDR3 here is CASSLSPGGSQFF. CDR3 DNA sequence: TGTGCCAGCAGCTTATCCCCAGGGGGATCCCAGTTCTTC.

A few counts support this clone. DNA for the CDR3: TGTGCCAGCTCACATTTTAGCGGGGGGGCCCCCTACAATGAGCAGTTCTTC. Translation: CASSHFSGGAPYNEQFF. This chain joins TRBV18 and TRBJ2-1, with 11 bases that match TRBD2. The CDR3 length is 17 residues. The germline V gene has CDR1 KGHSH and CDR2 LQKENI. The ends lost 4 bases at V and 2 bases at J; junction bases unmatched: 7.

V usage is TRBV7-9 and J usage is TRBJ1-1; 8 bases map to TRBD1. This CDR3 is built from 15 residues. Germline V lookup: CDR1 SEHNR, CDR2 FQNEAQ (reference sequence). The junction had 5 bases not matched to a gene; V was cut back by 1 base and J by 4 bases. The CDR3 sequence is CASSLEQGARTEAFF. DNA for the CDR3: TGTGCCAGCAGCTTAGAGCAGGGGGCGCGCACTGAAGCTTTCTTT.

V usage is TRBV28 and J usage is TRBJ2-7; TRBD2 is a possible D gene (5 bases). The CDR3 extends over 13 amino acids. V dropped 3 bases and J dropped 7 bases, with 13 bases sitting between them. Germline V CDR1 and CDR2: MDHEN, SYDVKM. In DNA, the CDR3 is TGTGCCAGCAGTTTGCCTAGATCGGGGGAGCAGTACTTC. Its protein product is CASSLPRSGEQYF. The complete variable domain, with remaining parts taken from reference TRBV28 and TRBJ2-7, reads DVKVTQSSRYLVKRTGEKVFLECVQDMDHENMFWYRQDPGLGLRLIYFSYDVKMKEKGDIPEGYSVSREKKERFSLILESASTNQTSMYLCASSLPRSGEQYFGPGTRLTVT.

The sample holds one count of this clone. The rearrangement links TRBV9 to TRBJ2-3, with TRBD2 identical over 10 bases. Losses at the gene ends were 0 bases for V and 2 bases for J; bases not matched to a gene: 3. The CDR3 runs to 16 residues. Germline CDR1 is SGDLS and CDR2 is YYNGEE. For the CDR3, the DNA is TGTGCCAGCAGCGTAGGGCTAGCGGGGGTCACAGATACGCAGTATTTT. This sequence encodes CASSVGLAGVTDTQYF.